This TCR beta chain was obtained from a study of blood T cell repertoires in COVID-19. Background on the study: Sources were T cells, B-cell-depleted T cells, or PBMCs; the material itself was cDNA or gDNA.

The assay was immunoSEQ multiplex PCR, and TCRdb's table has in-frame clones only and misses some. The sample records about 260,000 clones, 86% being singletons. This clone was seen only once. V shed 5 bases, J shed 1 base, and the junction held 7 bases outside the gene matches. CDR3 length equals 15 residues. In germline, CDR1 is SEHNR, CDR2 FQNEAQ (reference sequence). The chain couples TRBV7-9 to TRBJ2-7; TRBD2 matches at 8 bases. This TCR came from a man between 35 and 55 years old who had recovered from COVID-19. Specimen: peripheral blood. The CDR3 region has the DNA TGTGCCAGCAGCCCACGGAGCGGGGGTTCCTACGAGCAGTACTTC. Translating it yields CASSPRSGGSYEQYF.